This is a list of T cell receptor beta chains from one sample in a study of T cell responses to AZD1222 COVID-19 vaccine. Sequenced by immunoSEQ multiplex PCR; TCRdb stores in-frame clones only, minus some. This sample has some 170,000 clones, with roughly 90% found just once. This specimen consisted of peripheral blood, obtained 28 days after the second AZD1222 dose. These receptors originate from an adult who received the AZD1222 COVID-19 vaccine. The conserved cysteine and the conserved F or W are not part of the CDR3 here.

v_call cdr3_aa
TRBV11-2 ASSLATGAEQY
TRBV6-5 ASSLKIGVGSGYT
TRBV13 ASSLFGSEVGAEQY
TRBV15 ATSRDKGWGEKLF
TRBV10-3 AISPEIGNTIY
TRBV11-2 ASSLNSGNTIY
TRBV11-2 ASSLGVGVNQETQY
TRBV30 AWSVQGADTQY
TRBV19 ASSGSRIIGNSPLH
TRBV4-2 ASSQGEKQANEKLF
TRBV30 ASIRALAGELF
TRBV2 ASNWGQGFLDEQF
TRBV7-2 ASSLLDGDYGYT
TRBV7-6 ASSAQGGGYGYT
TRBV11-2 ASSLGPGEAF
TRBV6-4 ASSASSGGAADTQY
TRBV27 ASRNRGNTEAF
TRBV5-5 ASSSQANTEAF
TRBV27 ASSLSTLAGSFTDTQY
TRBV30 AWSVGGLTDTQY
TRBV7-2 ASSLRTGGLQPQH
TRBV5-4 ASSLGQVNEQF